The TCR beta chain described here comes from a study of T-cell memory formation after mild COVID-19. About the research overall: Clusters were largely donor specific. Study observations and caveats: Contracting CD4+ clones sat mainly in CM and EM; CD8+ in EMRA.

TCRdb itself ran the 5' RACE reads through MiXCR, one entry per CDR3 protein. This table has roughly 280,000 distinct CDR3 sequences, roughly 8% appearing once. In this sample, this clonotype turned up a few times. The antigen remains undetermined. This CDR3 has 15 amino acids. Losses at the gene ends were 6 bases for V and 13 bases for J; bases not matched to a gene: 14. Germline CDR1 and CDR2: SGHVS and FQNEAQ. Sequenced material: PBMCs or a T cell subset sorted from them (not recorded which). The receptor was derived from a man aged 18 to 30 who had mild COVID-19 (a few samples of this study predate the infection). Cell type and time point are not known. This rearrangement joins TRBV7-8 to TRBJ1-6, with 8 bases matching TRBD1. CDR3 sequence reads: CASRGSTGEAVPLHF. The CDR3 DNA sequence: TGTGCCAGCAGGGGATCGACAGGGGAAGCGGTCCCCCTCCACTTT.